What follows are 13 T cell receptor beta chains derived from one specimen sequenced in a study of T cell repertoires in cytomegalovirus infection. TCRdb reprocessed the reads via MiXCR and lists one record per CDR3 protein. The sample has about 310,000 distinct CDR3 sequences; roughly 25% are singletons. These TCRs' antigens remain unknown. The sample here was cultured PBMCs, taken from culture after CMV antigen stimulation. The receptors derive from a human donor in good health (CMV status not recorded). Some clones in this sample may be carry-over from other donors' samples.

This clonotype has ten or more counts. J is TRBJ1-1 and V is TRBV7-2; D is uncertain. V was clipped by 3 bases and J by 0 bases, with 14 bases between them. The CDR3 runs 16 residues. The germline V gene has CDR1 SGHTA and CDR2 FQGNSA. The CDR3 DNA follows: TGTGCCAGCAGCTTTGACCTCGGGAGAATGAACACTGAAGCTTTCTTT. Its protein product is CASSFDLGRMNTEAFF. The variable domain in full, with the rest retrieved from reference TRBV7-2 and TRBJ1-1, is GAGVSQSPSNKVTEKGKDVELRCDPISGHTALYWYRQSLGQGLEFLIYFQGNSAPDKSGLPSDRFSAERTGGSVSTLTIQRTQQEDSAVYLCASSFDLGRMNTEAFFGQGTRLTVV.

CDR3: CASSLWPENEQFF. As DNA, the CDR3 is TGTGCCAGCAGTTTATGGCCCGAGAATGAGCAGTTCTTC. The V and J genes are TRBV12-3 or TRBV12-4 and TRBJ2-1; no clear D gene. This CDR3 region has 13 residues. V gave up 2 bases and J gave up 7 bases, with 9 bases separating them.

This sequence joins TRBV7-2 and TRBJ2-7; no clear D. Germline V gene data show CDR1 as SGHTA and CDR2 as FQGNSA. The V end was cut by 8 bases, the J end by 3 bases, with 17 bases between. The length of the CDR3 is 14 residues. The CDR3 DNA sequence: TGTGCCAGCGCCATCCCAGAGCAGAACTACGAGCAGTACTTC. Amino acid sequence: CASAIPEQNYEQYF.

The J gene is TRBJ2-1, the V gene TRBV6-2 or TRBV6-3; D call uncertain. The germline gives CDR1 MNHEY, CDR2 SVGEGT. The CDR3 is 14 amino acids. Trimming removed 5 bases from V and 0 bases from J, with 8 bases in between. The CDR3 here is CASSEWSSYNEQFF. The CDR3 nucleotides read TGTGCCAGCAGTGAATGGAGCTCCTACAATGAGCAGTTCTTC.

Many counts were recorded for this clonotype. This chain connects TRBV7-2 to TRBJ1-3; D might be TRBD1 (5 bases). V was pared by 1 base and J by 0 bases, with 10 bases between. This CDR3 is built from 16 residues. The germline gives CDR1 SGHTA, CDR2 FQGNSA. The CDR3 reads CASSLGSQVSGNTIYF. The CDR3 DNA is TGTGCCAGCAGCTTAGGTTCACAGGTCTCTGGAAACACCATATATTTT. The full variable domain, completed using reference TRBV7-2 and TRBJ1-3, is GAGVSQSPSNKVTEKGKDVELRCDPISGHTALYWYRQSLGQGLEFLIYFQGNSAPDKSGLPSDRFSAERTGGSVSTLTIQRTQQEDSAVYLCASSLGSQVSGNTIYFGEGSWLTVV.

The rearrangement uses TRBV7-3 and TRBJ2-1, with 9 bases lining up with TRBD2. Germline-derived CDR1 and CDR2 are SGHTA and FQGTGA. Trimming at V came to 0 bases and at J to 8 bases, leaving 8 bases not matched to a gene. The CDR3 contains 16 residues. The CDR3 nucleotides are TGTGCCAGCAGCTTAACGGGGGCGGGAGGGATCGATGAGCAGTTCTTC. Translated, it gives CASSLTGAGGIDEQFF.

This chain joins TRBV7-9 and TRBJ2-2; 7 nucleotides align to TRBD1. The CDR3 has 15 residues. Germline loops: CDR1 SEHNR, CDR2 FQNEAQ (reference sequence). V was clipped by 5 bases and J by 3 bases; unmatched bases: 6. The CDR3 DNA is TGTGCCAGCAGCAACACAGGGGTGTACACCGGGGAGCTGTTTTTT. Its protein product is CASSNTGVYTGELFF.

The sample holds a few counts of this clonotype. The rearrangement joins TRBV19 to TRBJ2-7, with 10 bases that match TRBD2. The V gene's germline CDR1 is LNHDA and CDR2 SQIVND (reference sequence). CDR3 length: 14 amino acids. After removal of 2 bases from V and 6 bases from J, the junction contained 4 bases not matched to a gene. The DNA of the CDR3 is TGTGCCAGTAGTATACTAGCGGGAGTCTCCGAGCAGTACTTC. Translating it yields CASSILAGVSEQYF.

This clonotype has at least ten counts. DNA for the CDR3: TGTGCCAGCAGTTCCGGACTAGCGGGAAGGGAGCAGTTCTTC. Translation: CASSSGLAGREQFF. The chain joins TRBV28 to TRBJ2-1, with 12 bases aligning to TRBD2. Germline CDR1 is MDHEN and CDR2 is SYDVKM. Trimming at V came to 4 bases and at J to 10 bases, leaving 5 bases not matched to a gene. The CDR3 spans 14 residues.

The V and J genes are TRBV28 and TRBJ2-5, with D hard to call. Germline V gene data show CDR1 as MDHEN and CDR2 as SYDVKM. The V gene lost 3 bases and the J gene lost 4 bases, with 6 bases spanning the gap. The CDR3 is 12 amino acids. CDR3 in amino acids: CASSLDPETQYF. CDR3 sequence (DNA): TGTGCCAGCAGTTTGGACCCAGAGACCCAGTACTTC.

This clonotype was observed many times. V gene TRBV12-3 or TRBV12-4 combines with J gene TRBJ2-3; 12 nucleotides align to TRBD1. The CDR3 is made up of 15 amino acids. V was pared by 5 bases and J by 4 bases, with 4 bases of the junction left unmatched. The CDR3 here is CASSLGQGAADTQYF. CDR3 in DNA: TGTGCCAGCAGTCTGGGACAGGGGGCTGCAGATACGCAGTATTTT.

This clonotype showed up just a few times. V usage is TRBV6-1 and J usage is TRBJ2-2; a possible D gene is TRBD2 (6 bases). CDR1 and CDR2 (germline): MNHNS, SASEGT. The CDR3 covers 17 residues. Deletions cut 5 bases from V and 6 bases from J, with 22 bases between. The CDR3 coding sequence is TGTGCCAGCAGTTCCCACCGTCGAGCGGAGGGGCCCGGGGAGCTGTTTTTT. This encodes CASSSHRRAEGPGELFF.

This clonotype came up many times. The chain joins TRBV7-8 to TRBJ2-3; D possibly corresponds to TRBD1 (6 bases). Per germline, CDR1 SGHVS and CDR2 FQNEAQ. This CDR3 is built from 15 residues. Deletions cut 5 bases from V and 3 bases from J, with 15 bases between. CDR3 DNA: TGTGCCAGCAGCCCCTTAAGGGGGAGTACAGATACGCAGTATTTT. This translates into CASSPLRGSTDTQYF.